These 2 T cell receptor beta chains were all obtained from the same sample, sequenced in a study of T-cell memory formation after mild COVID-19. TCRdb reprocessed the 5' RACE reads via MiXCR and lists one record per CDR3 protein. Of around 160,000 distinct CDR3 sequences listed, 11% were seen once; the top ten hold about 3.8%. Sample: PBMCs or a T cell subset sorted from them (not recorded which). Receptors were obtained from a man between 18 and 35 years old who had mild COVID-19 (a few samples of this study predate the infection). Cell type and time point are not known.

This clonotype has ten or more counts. CDR3 coding DNA: TGCGCCAGCAGCTTGTCGGGGGGCGAGCAGTTCTTC. It is translated as CASSLSGGEQFF. The rearrangement uses TRBV5-1 and TRBJ2-1; a possible D gene is TRBD2 (7 bases). Germline CDR1 and CDR2: SGHRS and YFSETQ. This CDR3 has 12 amino acids. Trimming stripped 1 base from V and 10 bases from J, with 9 bases between.

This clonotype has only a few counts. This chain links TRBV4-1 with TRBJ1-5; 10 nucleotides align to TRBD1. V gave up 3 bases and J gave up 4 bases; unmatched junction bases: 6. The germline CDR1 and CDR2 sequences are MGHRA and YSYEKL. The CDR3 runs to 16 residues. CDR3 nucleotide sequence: TGCGCCAGCAGCCATAAGGGACAGGGGAGGAATCAGCCCCAGCATTTT. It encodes CASSHKGQGRNQPQHF.